This T cell receptor beta chain was observed in a study of tumor-infiltrating lymphocytes in primary liver carcinoma. Study-level information: Surgical resection treated primary liver carcinoma in the patients. Patients were both men and women, whose ages ran from 30 to 69 years. The neoplasms were of stage T1-T3 N0M0, with dimensions of roughly 4.2 to 10 cm across.

Study-level points and caveats: It was tumor-adjacent and tumor-blood pairs that overlapped less than tumor region pairs did.

The CDR3 is 15 amino acids. Trimming shortened V by 0 bases and J by 6 bases, and 13 bases separated the two germline ends. CDR1 LGHNA and CDR2 YSLEER come from the germline V gene. As to this clonotype: No antigen is known for it.

Using a constant-region primer together with ProtoScript II reverse transcriptase, TCR beta cDNA was made from around 500 ng of total RNA. Modified slightly, ARM-PCR produced TCR beta libraries over three nested multiplex PCR rounds. TRBV1-TRBV30 forward and Cbeta reverse primers drove the first two approximately 11-cycle rounds. TCRdb independently ran MiXCR on the multiplex PCR reads; one entry per CDR3 protein. The table lists 300,000 to 400,000 distinct CDR3 sequences, 65% of them singletons. It was unsorted whole blood that yielded blood RNA, and germline DNA was also extracted. This sequence originates from a middle-aged man with primary liver carcinoma and hepatitis B virus infection. The J gene is TRBJ2-3, the V gene TRBV4-3; possibly TRBD1 for D (7 bases). The sequenced sample consisted of peripheral blood. The chain's CDR3 is CASSQDAQGGDTQYF. The CDR3 bases are TGCGCCAGCAGCCAAGATGCCCAGGGGGGCGATACGCAGTATTTT.